What follows describes a single T cell receptor beta chain. The antigen is undetermined. Cultured CD4+ T-cell DNA underwent Oncomine TCR Beta short-read sequencing. TCRdb processed the PCR reads anew with MiXCR; each CDR3 protein has one entry. Counted here are about 19,000 distinct CDR3 sequences, around three fifths occurring once; the ten biggest clones make up approximately 7.5%. CDR1 and CDR2 (germline): DFQATT, SNEGSKA (reference sequence). This CDR3 comprises 14 residues. The V end was cut by 3 bases, the J end by 4 bases, with 15 bases between. Treatment: approximately nine-day PBMC culture with coronavirus spike peptide pools or control peptides (ViraFEST assay). These data originate in a study of vaccination and CD4 T cells after COVID-19. Across the study: Drawing of post-COVID samples took place a median roughly 100 days after diagnosis (range 35 to 161).

The chain is built from TRBV20-1 and TRBJ1-1, with D perhaps TRBD1 (6 bases). The TCR was taken from a human donor who had recovered from COVID-19. The sample taken for sequencing was CD4+ T cells from blood, cultured in vitro. The CDR3 spells CSARLHEGVTEAFF. The DNA of the CDR3 is TGCAGTGCTAGGCTCCACGAGGGGGTCACTGAAGCTTTCTTT.